Below, one T cell receptor beta chain is given with its context. Its target antigen remains unknown. Per-nucleotide qualities are absent, and no much larger clonotype sits a single base away. The donors were healthy, HIV-negative adults who had no recently reported acute infections or vaccinations. All donors were Caucasian adults living in Nashville, Tennessee, USA. CD4+ T cells were enriched by magnetic negative selection, after which naive cells were positively selected on CD45RA and the negative fraction was taken as the memory subset. Blood was collected by leukapheresis, and PBMCs were isolated by Ficoll-Histopaque density gradient centrifugation and then cryopreserved in liquid nitrogen vapor phase. Analytical flow cytometry was used to check the purity and quantity of each magnetically sorted T cell population. Each sorted fraction had its genomic DNA isolated and then quantified by UV absorbance on a Nanodrop 2000c.

This sample was taken from a study of shared clonotypes between healthy human individuals (dated by TCRdb to 2018 to 2021). Study-level background: Three men and two women, aged 18 to 49 years, made up the cohort. To estimate repertoire size and how much clonotype sharing occurs between individuals, the study deeply sequenced the blood TCR repertoires of five or six healthy adults. To increase sequencing depth and limit assay-specific biases, TCR repertoire library preparation and sequencing were carried out by different laboratories using diverse techniques. Leukapheresis yielded between about 0.9 and 9 billion PBMCs per donor. Per donor, three plates each were used for CD4 naive and CD4 memory, two for CD8 naive, and one for CD8 memory. Points the paper makes about the study in general: Naive subsets generally had larger estimated clonotype richness than memory subsets did. Because the study included only a small number of donors, the genetic and exposure-history diversity represented was limited. Sharing across a few donors was observed for around 5% of naive CD4, over 3% of naive CD8, about 2.3% of memory CD4, and roughly 0.4% of memory CD8 clonotypes. Rarefaction of sorted-subset datasets indicated incomplete sequencing despite the large sequencing depth. Pairwise subsampling led to the expectation that sequencing depth would affect the degree of clonotype sharing among donors. Sampling was restricted to blood, and TCR repertoires in tissues likely differ from the TCR repertoires found in blood. Clonotypes shared by all four sorted-subset donors showed higher generation probabilities than non-shared clonotypes.

CDR1 MNHNS and CDR2 SASEGT are derived from the germline V gene. V loses 4 bases at its end and J loses 3 bases; junction bases beyond the gene matches: 6. Taken from cysteine to phenylalanine, the CDR3 has 15 residues. Only CDR3 DNA is held: 45 bases, read in frame from base 1. Using the deep immunoSEQ assay, TCR CDR3 regions were amplified from genomic DNA by multiplex PCR. Genomic DNA extracted from each cell subset was distributed evenly over all wells of several immunoSEQ 96-well plates, and each plate served as one replicate. For sorted subsets, each replicate PCR was loaded with roughly 190 ng genomic DNA, equivalent to roughly 30,000 T cell genomes. The purified libraries were quantified using a Qubit 3.0 fluorometer, sized with a Bioanalyzer 2100, and then quantified again using the KAPA Library Quantification kit. Each immunoSEQ 96-well plate was sequenced on its own single-read 150-cycle Illumina NextSeq 550 flow cell. Regarding the original processing steps: Because only junctional sequences without quality scores were contained in the immunoSEQ output, filtering matching that applied to full-length reads could not be performed. To assign V/J genes and CDR3, sequences were annotated using PyIR, a Python wrapper for IgBLAST v1.9, with IMGT germline references. Reads with weak V/J assignments (E-value above 1e-6), missing CDR3, stop codons, out-of-frame junctions, or ambiguous translated residues were removed. A V3J clonotype was defined by an identical inferred V gene, J gene, and CDR3 amino acid sequence. The percentage overlap between two repertoires was calculated by dividing the number of shared unique clonotypes by the size of the smaller repertoire. RTK rarefaction, the Chao1 estimator, and Recon v2.1 estimates of unobserved clonotypes were used to assess repertoire richness. Generation probabilities for all TCRbeta clonotypes obtained by the gDNA method from several donors were computed using OLGA. Imported from immuneACCESS, the table was reduced by TCRdb to in-frame sequences with V and J called. These copies leave out some clones; in studies compared against another copy, an unresolved V gene accounts for under half, and the cause of the remainder is not known. V, J and clone size are those of that table, while D and trimming were read from the DNA. A total of some 2,500,000 clones appear in this sample, more than 85% of them only once. Jointly, the top ten make up 0.36% of the sample.

Sequences were obtained from naive CD4+ T cells from PBMCs. The cell subset or site label for this specimen denotes: CD45RA+ positively selected. The receptor chain draws on TRBV6-1 and TRBJ2-3, and 8 junctional nucleotides match TRBD1. The sequence derives from a man younger than 35 in good health. Some clones in this sample may be carry-over from other donors' samples. Read as DNA, the sequence is TGTGCCAGCAGTGCGGACAGGGAACGGACAGATACGCAGTATTTT. It codes for CASSADRERTDTQYF.